This T cell receptor beta chain was sequenced in a study of cytomegalovirus exposure and HLA in healthy donors. This clone is a singleton in its sample. CDR1 is MDHEN, CDR2 SYDVKM, per germline. The CDR3 has 13 residues. The primer mix had 60 Vbeta and 13 Jbeta primers. Only in-frame clones appear in the TCRdb table, and some are missing; sequencing was by immunoSEQ multiplex PCR. The table has over 150,000 clones, 75% to 85% seen once; the top ten hold more than 0.95%. The genes are TRBV28 and TRBJ2-5, with D perhaps assigned TRBD1 or TRBD2 (7 bases each). This TCR was recovered from a girl aged 2-9 years in good health and CMV-seropositive. Sequenced: PBMCs. The DNA of the CDR3 is TGTGCAAGCGGGACAGTCTACCAAGAGACCCAGTACTTC. Its translation: CASGTVYQETQYF.